These T cell receptor beta chains were read from a single sample in a study of blood T cell repertoires in COVID-19. Generated by immunoSEQ multiplex PCR, the TCRdb table keeps only in-frame clones and is missing some. The sample has about 230,000 clones; approximately 84% are singletons. Material: peripheral blood. The receptor source for this set is a woman older than 75 with acute or convalescent COVID-19. Each CDR3 is given with its conserved first and last residue. The D gene is left open where the match is weak. A clone size is listed for some rows: how often the clone was seen (once, few, many), or a class if it is expanded.

clone_size j_call v_call d_call cdr3_aa cdr3_nt
. TRBJ2-5 TRBV11-2 . CASSFSESGQETQYF TGTGCCAGCAGCTTCTCGGAAAGCGGCCAAGAGACCCAGTACTTC
. TRBJ2-4 TRBV10-3 . CAISESSRAKNIQYF TGTGCCATCAGTGAGTCTTCCCGAGCCAAAAACATTCAGTACTTC
. TRBJ1-5 TRBV2 TRBD1 CASSVRGRWGNQPQHF TGTGCCAGCAGTGTCAGGGGGCGCTGGGGCAATCAGCCCCAGCATTTT
. TRBJ2-3 TRBV5-1 . CASSPQGSTDTQYF TGCGCCAGCAGCCCCCAGGGGAGCACAGATACGCAGTATTTT
. TRBJ2-3 TRBV3-1/TRBV3-2 . CASRRDTTTDTQYF TGTGCCAGCAGACGGGACACTACCACAGATACGCAGTATTTT
. TRBJ1-1 TRBV5-4 . CASRKTGVNTEAFF TGTGCCAGCAGAAAGACGGGGGTGAACACTGAAGCTTTCTTT
few TRBJ2-7 TRBV11-2 . CASSLVVSQGYEQYF TGTGCCAGCAGCTTAGTTGTCTCGCAGGGTTACGAGCAGTACTTC
. TRBJ2-1 TRBV5-4 . CASSLELGDKYNEQFF TGTGCCAGCAGCTTGGAGCTAGGGGACAAATACAATGAGCAGTTCTTC
. TRBJ1-2 TRBV5-4 TRBD1 CASSSSGGVSYGYTF TGTGCCAGCAGCTCCTCAGGGGGTGTTAGCTATGGCTACACCTTC
. TRBJ2-2 TRBV27 TRBD2 CASSHPSGRITGELFF TGTGCCAGCAGTCACCCTAGCGGGAGAATCACCGGGGAGCTGTTTTTT
few TRBJ2-1 TRBV6-5 . CASSRARNSYNEQFF TGTGCCAGCAGTCGAGCGCGGAACTCCTACAATGAGCAGTTCTTC
. TRBJ1-1 TRBV6-5 . CAGEQRRGEAFF TGTGCCGGTGAGCAGCGGCGCGGTGAAGCTTTCTTT
. TRBJ2-5 TRBV28 TRBD2 CASSLLPAGGGETQYF TGTGCCAGCAGTTTGCTCCCAGCGGGAGGGGGTGAGACCCAGTACTTC
. TRBJ2-7 TRBV3-1/TRBV3-2 TRBD2 CASSPEGLAGGRSYEQYF TGTGCCAGCAGCCCCGAAGGGTTGGCGGGGGGCCGGTCCTACGAGCAGTACTTC
. TRBJ1-2 TRBV2 TRBD1 CASQGTGGGYTF TGTGCCAGCCAAGGGACAGGGGGTGGCTACACCTTC
once TRBJ2-5 TRBV7-2 . CASSSLGPKETQYF TGTGCCAGCAGCTCATTGGGGCCTAAGGAGACCCAGTACTTC
. TRBJ1-2 TRBV5-6 . CASSSEGTYGYTF TGTGCCAGCAGCTCGGAAGGGACTTATGGCTACACCTTC
. TRBJ1-6 TRBV5-6 . CASSLTRSRSPLHF TGTGCCAGCAGCCTTACTCGGAGTCGTTCACCCCTCCACTTT
once TRBJ1-1 TRBV6-6 TRBD1 CASTLLDRGAEAFF TGTGCCAGCACCCTCCTGGACAGGGGGGCTGAAGCTTTCTTT
once TRBJ1-3 TRBV5-1 . CASSLAESTSGNTIYF TGCGCCAGCAGCTTGGCAGAATCCACCTCTGGAAACACCATATATTTT
. TRBJ2-3 TRBV7-2 TRBD2 CASSLTLAGGITSTDTQYF TGTGCCAGCAGCTTAACACTAGCGGGGGGGATTACCAGCACAGATACGCAGTATTTT
. TRBJ1-2 TRBV7-8 TRBD1 CASSPNRGNYGYTF TGTGCCAGCAGCCCAAACAGGGGGAACTATGGCTACACCTTC
. TRBJ1-4 TRBV5-1 . CASSPRVGGNEKLFF TGCGCCAGCAGCCCACGGGTAGGGGGAAATGAAAAACTGTTTTTT
. TRBJ1-4 TRBV23-1 . CASSQNRATNEKLFF TGCGCCAGCAGTCAAAACAGGGCAACTAATGAAAAACTGTTTTTT